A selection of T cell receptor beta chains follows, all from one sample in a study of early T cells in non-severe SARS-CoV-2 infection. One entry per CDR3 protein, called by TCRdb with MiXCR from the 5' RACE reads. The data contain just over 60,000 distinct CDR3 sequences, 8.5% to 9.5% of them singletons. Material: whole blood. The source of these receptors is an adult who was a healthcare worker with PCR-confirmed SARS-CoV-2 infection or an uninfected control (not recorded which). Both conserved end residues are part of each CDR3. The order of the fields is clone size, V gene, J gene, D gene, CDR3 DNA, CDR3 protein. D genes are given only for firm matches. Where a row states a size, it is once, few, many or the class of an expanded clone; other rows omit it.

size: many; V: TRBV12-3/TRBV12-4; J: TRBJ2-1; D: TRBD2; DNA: TGTGCCAGCAGTTCCGGGACTAGCGGGTACAATGAGCAGTTCTTC; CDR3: CASSSGTSGYNEQFF
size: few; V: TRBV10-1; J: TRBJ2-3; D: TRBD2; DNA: TGCGCCAGCAGCGGCGGGAGTACGCAGTATTTT; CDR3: CASSGGSTQYF
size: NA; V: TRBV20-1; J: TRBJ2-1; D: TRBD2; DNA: TGCGCAAGCCGAACTAGCGGGGGGCAAAATGAGCAGTTCTTC; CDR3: CASRTSGGQNEQFF
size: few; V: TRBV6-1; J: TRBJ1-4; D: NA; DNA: TGTGCCAGCAGTGAGGCCCATTTTGAAAAACTGTTTTTT; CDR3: CASSEAHFEKLFF
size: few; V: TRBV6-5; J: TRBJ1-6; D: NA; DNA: TGTGCCAGCAGTTACAGACCCGATTCACCCCTCCACTTT; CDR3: CASSYRPDSPLHF
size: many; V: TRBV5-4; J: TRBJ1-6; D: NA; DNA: TGTGCCAGCAGCTCCCCGTCCGGACCCCTCCACTTT; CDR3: CASSSPSGPLHF
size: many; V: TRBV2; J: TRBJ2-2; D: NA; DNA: TGTGCCAGCAGTGGATCCGTCGGGAACGCCGGGGAGCTGTTTTTT; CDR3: CASSGSVGNAGELFF
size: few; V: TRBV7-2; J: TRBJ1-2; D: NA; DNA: TGTGCCAGCAGCTTAGCTGGTTCTTACTATGGCTACACCTTC; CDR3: CASSLAGSYYGYTF
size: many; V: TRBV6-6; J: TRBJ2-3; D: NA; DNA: TGTGCCAGCAGTTCTAGCGAGACAGATACGCAGTATTTT; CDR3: CASSSSETDTQYF
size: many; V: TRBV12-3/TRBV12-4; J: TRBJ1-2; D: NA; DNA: TGTGCCAGCAGTTCCGGATATGGCTACACCTTC; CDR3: CASSSGYGYTF
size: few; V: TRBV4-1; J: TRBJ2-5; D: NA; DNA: TGCGCCAGCAGCCAAGTTTTGTGGCAGCAAGAGACCCAGTACTTC; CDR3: CASSQVLWQQETQYF
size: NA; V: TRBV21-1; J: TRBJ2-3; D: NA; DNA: TGTGCCAGCAGCAACTGGGGAGTCGAAACAGATACGCAGTATTTT; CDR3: CASSNWGVETDTQYF
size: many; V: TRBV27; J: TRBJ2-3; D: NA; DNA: TGTGCCAGCACCTACCGGGACGGCACAGATACGCAGTATTTT; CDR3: CASTYRDGTDTQYF
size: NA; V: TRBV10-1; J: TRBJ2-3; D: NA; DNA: TGCGCCAGCAGTGAGTCGTGGGGAGCAGATACGCAGTATTTT; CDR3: CASSESWGADTQYF
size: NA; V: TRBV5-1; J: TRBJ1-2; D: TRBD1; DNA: TGCGCCAGCAGCGCAGGGACAGGGCCGCTGGAAGGCTACACCTTC; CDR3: CASSAGTGPLEGYTF